These 2 T cell receptor delta chains were sequenced from one sample in a study of γδ T cells in repeated Plasmodium falciparum infection. TCRdb re-identified clones in the multiplex PCR reads via CATT. Of roughly 93,000 delta-chain clones in the sample, almost 1.5% are singletons; the top ten hold over 8%. Flow sorting of PBMC yielded separate Vgamma9/Vdelta2+ and Vdelta2-negative gammadelta T cell populations for bulk repertoire analysis. Sample: gamma-delta T cells from blood. The receptors stem from a pool of human donors (malaria-infected and uninfected, not separated).

On this clone itself: The protein held in TCRdb is that of a much larger clone and does not match this DNA's translation at residue 9, likely because of a read error; the protein shown is translated from the DNA. The V gene is TRDV3, the J gene TRDJ1, with D possibly being TRDD3 (5 bases). No J segment appears in TCRdb, so it was assigned here by matching the sequence to germline. Germline V gene sequence: CDR1 TVYSNPD, CDR2 GDNSRS (reference sequence). This CDR3 is 14 amino acids long. CDR3 in amino acids: CSQGGPLYADKLIF. DNA for the CDR3: TGCTCACAGGGGGGCCCCCTGTACGCCGATAAACTCATCTTT.

Concerning this clone: TCRdb shows a much larger clone's protein in place of this DNA's translation, and the two differ at residue 13, likely through a read error; the protein shown is translated from the DNA. The chain employs TRDV2 and TRDJ1; D gene uncertain. No J segment appears in TCRdb, so it was assigned here by matching the sequence to germline. V lost 0 bases and J lost 0, with 34 bases in between. CDR1 and CDR2 from the germline V gene are GEAIGNYY and EKD. CDR3 length equals 23 residues. Written as DNA, the CDR3 is TGTGCCTGTGACACCGGTAAGCCGGTTGGACCTCCGGCAGCACCACACAACACCGATAAACTCATCTTT. This codes for CACDTGKPVGPPAAPHNTDKLIF.